The clone carrying this T cell receptor beta chain was counted between two and nine times. Its antigen is as yet unknown. This CDR3 contains 13 residues. The V gene end was trimmed by 6 bases and the J gene end by 3 bases; junction bases not matched to a gene: 5. Germline CDR1 is MNHEY and CDR2 is SVGAGI. The source of the sample is a study of cytomegalovirus exposure and HLA in healthy donors. Whole-study findings and limits: Researchers catalogued approximately 170 TCR beta chains as cytomegalovirus-associated. Another analysis was done later, and it associated fewer than 20,000 TCR beta sequences with HLA alleles at 0.05 false discovery rate. Being productive about 87% or about 30% of the time was typical of most TCR beta V segments in an earlier analysis.

Vbeta (60) and Jbeta (13) primers were used in the PCR. The assay was immunoSEQ multiplex PCR, and TCRdb's table has in-frame clones only and misses some. The table includes almost 200,000 clones, 65% to 90% detected once. Specimen: PBMCs. The gene calls are TRBV6-5 and TRBJ2-7; the match to TRBD2 covers 7 bases. The receptor was derived from a woman between 50 and 59 years old in good health and CMV-seronegative. The CDR3 sequence is CASRSGTSYEQYF. CDR3 bases: TGTGCCAGCAGGAGCGGGACCAGCTACGAGCAGTACTTC.